This TCR beta chain is from a study of neoadjuvant nivolumab and ipilimumab in lung cancer. Notes on this clone: Its specificity is not known.

Sequenced by immunoSEQ multiplex PCR; TCRdb stores in-frame clones only, minus some. In the table there are 710 or so clones, approximately 91% of which are singletons. The germline V gene encodes CDR1 SQVTM and CDR2 ANQGSEA. Trimming at V came to 6 bases and at J to 6 bases, leaving 11 bases not matched to a gene. The CDR3 length is 13 residues. General study points: Resected-tumor TCR richness correlated positively with pretherapy blood richness. TCR receptors were sequenced in few samples.

The receptor was derived from an adult with non-small cell lung cancer. The sequencing used adjacent normal lung tissue, collected after neoadjuvant nivolumab, alone or with ipilimumab, at or shortly before surgery. The chain joins TRBV29-1 to TRBJ2-7; TRBD2 aligns across 7 bases. CDR3 in amino acids: CSVSASGSSEQYF. CDR3 sequence (DNA): TGCAGCGTATCCGCTAGCGGTTCTTCCGAGCAGTACTTC.